This record covers a single T cell receptor beta chain. Its target is unknown. Though probably carrying unrecorded immune exposures, donors were nominally healthy at sampling. With 60 Vbeta and 13 Jbeta primers, the PCR was carried out. This table comes from immunoSEQ multiplex PCR, and its TCRdb copy is limited to in-frame clones, with some not included. The sample lists about 71,000 clones, roughly two thirds occurring once. The data originate from a study of cytomegalovirus exposure and HLA in healthy donors. Study context: A previous analysis identified 90 million to 140 million unique TCR beta sequences derived from 180 million or so T cells. Study-wide results and caveats: Among TCR beta chains, those listed as cytomegalovirus-associated numbered over 150.

Sequenced: PBMCs. This sequence was found in a man aged 40-49 years in good health and CMV-seropositive.

The CDR3 region is CASSIPGGSTEAFF. The CDR3 bases are TGTGCCAGTAGTATCCCAGGGGGCAGCACTGAAGCTTTCTTT. The V gene is TRBV19, the J gene TRBJ1-1, with 8 bases matching TRBD1. The CDR3 is made up of 14 amino acids. The germline CDR1 and CDR2 sequences are LNHDA and SQIVND (reference sequence). V was pared by 3 bases and J by 4 bases, with 4 bases of the junction left unmatched.